Listed below are T cell receptor beta chains from one sample, sequenced in a study of T cells after yellow fever vaccination. A single record per CDR3 protein comes from TCRdb applying MiXCR to the 5' RACE reads. The table has approximately 550,000 distinct CDR3 sequences, roughly 19% seen once. The material was PBMCs, obtained 15 days after the yellow fever booster vaccination. These receptors all stem from a young man who received the YFV17D yellow fever vaccine. Each CDR3 is given with its conserved first and last residue. A D gene is named only where the DNA matches it firmly. Clone size appears in some rows only: once, few, many, or a class for an expanded clone.

size,V,D,J,DNA,CDR3
-,TRBV7-2,-,TRBJ2-3,TGTGCCAGCAGCTTAGCGGTTACTAGCTTCACAGATACGCAGTATTTT,CASSLAVTSFTDTQYF
few,TRBV4-2,-,TRBJ1-1,TGTGCCAGCAGCCAAGACAGGGGTGAAGCTTTCTTT,CASSQDRGEAFF
-,TRBV9,-,TRBJ2-1,TGTGCCAGCAGCGTAGACCCCCTAATAAATGAGCAGTTCTTC,CASSVDPLINEQFF
few,TRBV29-1,-,TRBJ2-5,TGCAGCGGGCGTTCGTACCAAGAGACCCAGTACTTC,CSGRSYQETQYF
few,TRBV29-1,-,TRBJ2-5,TGCAGCGTTCACCAGGGATCGGGGGAGACCCAGTACTTC,CSVHQGSGETQYF
-,TRBV12-3/TRBV12-4,-,TRBJ1-4,TGTGCCAGCAGACCCCGAGGGGAGGGAGCAACTAATGAAAAACTGTTTTTT,CASRPRGEGATNEKLFF
few,TRBV7-9,-,TRBJ2-7,TGTGCCAGCAGCCCGTATTGGTCAGGGGAGCAGTACTTC,CASSPYWSGEQYF
few,TRBV29-1,-,TRBJ1-2,TGCAGCGTTGCCCAGGGAAACTATGGCTACACCTTC,CSVAQGNYGYTF
-,TRBV29-1,TRBD1,TRBJ2-7,TGCAGCGTTGAAGGGACAGGGCTAGACTACGAGCAGTACTTC,CSVEGTGLDYEQYF
-,TRBV20-1,TRBD2,TRBJ2-5,TGCAGTGCTCGTGACCCGGGACTAGCGGGAGAGACCCAGTACTTC,CSARDPGLAGETQYF
-,TRBV5-1,-,TRBJ2-1,TGCGCCAGCAGCTTGAGTGTCGAGACAAGTTACAATGAGCTGTTCTTC,CASSLSVETSYNELFF
-,TRBV12-3/TRBV12-4,-,TRBJ2-7,TGTGCCAGCACCCCGACAGGTGGGGGCGACTACGAGCAGTACTTC,CASTPTGGGDYEQYF
-,TRBV4-2,TRBD2,TRBJ2-4,TGTGCCAGCAGCCCTGGGACTAGCGACAAAAACATTCAGTACTTC,CASSPGTSDKNIQYF
-,TRBV28,-,TRBJ2-3,TGTGCCAGCAGTCCTGTTGGAGCGCCGCCGGATACGCAGTATTTT,CASSPVGAPPDTQYF
few,TRBV7-6,-,TRBJ2-7,TGTGCCAGCAGCCGTAGCGCCCACTACGAGCAGTACTTC,CASSRSAHYEQYF
many,TRBV25-1,TRBD1,TRBJ1-5,TGTGCCAGCAGTGATGGGACAGGGGGCATTAAAGGCAATCAGCCCCAGCATTTT,CASSDGTGGIKGNQPQHF
-,TRBV7-2,TRBD2,TRBJ2-1,TGTGCCAGCAGCAGGACTAGTTCCTCCTACAATGAGCAGTTCTTC,CASSRTSSSYNEQFF
-,TRBV9,TRBD1,TRBJ2-1,TGTGCCAGCAGCGTAGCAGGGACAGGGGTGAATGAGCAGTTCTTC,CASSVAGTGVNEQFF
-,TRBV25-1,-,TRBJ2-3,TGTGCCAGCAGTGCACTCTACCGGGGGACAGATACGCAGTATTTT,CASSALYRGTDTQYF
-,TRBV7-7,TRBD2,TRBJ2-1,TGTGCTAGCAGCCCCAAGACTAGCGGGAGGGCCAATGAGCAGTTCTTC,CASSPKTSGRANEQFF
-,TRBV7-9,-,TRBJ2-2,TGTGCCAGCAGCTTAGACCCGGCCAGGGGACCCACCGGGGAGCTGTTTTTT,CASSLDPARGPTGELFF
-,TRBV20-1,TRBD2,TRBJ2-1,TGCAGTGCTCAAACGGGACTAGCGGAGACCAACAATGAGCAGTTCTTC,CSAQTGLAETNNEQFF
-,TRBV10-3,TRBD1,TRBJ2-7,TGTGCCTTTGGACAGGGCCACGAGCAGTACTTC,CAFGQGHEQYF
many,TRBV29-1,TRBD2,TRBJ2-1,TGCAGCGCCTCAGCGGGAGGGTACAATGAGCAGTTCTTC,CSASAGGYNEQFF
many,TRBV20-1,-,TRBJ2-7,TGCAGTGCTAGTTTGACGGGCGAGCAGTACTTC,CSASLTGEQYF
few,TRBV20-1,-,TRBJ2-7,TGCAGTGCTACACCGGACAGCCTTTACGAGCAGTACTTC,CSATPDSLYEQYF